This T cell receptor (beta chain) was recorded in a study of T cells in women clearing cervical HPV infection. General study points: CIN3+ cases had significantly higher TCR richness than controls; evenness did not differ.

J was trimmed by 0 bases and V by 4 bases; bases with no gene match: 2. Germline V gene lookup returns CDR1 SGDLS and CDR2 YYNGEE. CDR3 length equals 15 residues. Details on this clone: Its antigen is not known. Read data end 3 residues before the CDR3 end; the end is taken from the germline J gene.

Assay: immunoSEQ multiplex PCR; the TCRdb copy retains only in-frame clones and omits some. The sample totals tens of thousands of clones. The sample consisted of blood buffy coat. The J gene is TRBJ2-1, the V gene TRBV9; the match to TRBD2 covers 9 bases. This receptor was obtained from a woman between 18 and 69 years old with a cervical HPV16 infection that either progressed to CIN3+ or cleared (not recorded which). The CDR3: CASSRLADSYNEQFF. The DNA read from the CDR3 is TGTGCCAGCAGCCGACTAGCGGACTCCTACAATGAG.